This T cell receptor (beta chain) originates from a study of T cells after yellow fever vaccination. MiXCR, applied by TCRdb to the 5' RACE reads, yields one record per CDR3 protein. The sample has 75,000 to 100,000 distinct CDR3 sequences; more than 7.5% are singletons. Findings of the study overall: A small share of clonotypes appeared in both CD4 and CD8 compartments.

This clonotype appeared a few times. This clonotype originated in a man aged 18 to 29 who received the YFV17D yellow fever vaccine. The sample in question was CD8+ T cells not binding an NS4B(214-222) dextramer, sorted from PBMCs, obtained more than 14 days after the first yellow fever vaccination.

CDR3 region: CASSESDWRRGLEFF. The CDR3 DNA sequence: TGCGCCAGCAGTGAGTCTGACTGGCGTCGGGGTTTGGAGTTCTTC. The chain joins TRBV10-2 to TRBJ2-1; maybe TRBD2 (5 bases). The CDR3 covers 15 residues. Looked up from germline, CDR1 is WSHSY and CDR2 is SAAADI. Trimming stripped 0 bases from V and 14 bases from J, with 20 bases between.